The 13 T cell receptor beta chains presented below share a single source sample, sequenced in a study of T-cell memory formation after mild COVID-19. TCRdb re-called the 5' RACE reads with MiXCR, one entry per CDR3 protein. The sample has about 190,000 distinct CDR3 sequences, about 17% seen once. Sequencing was performed on PBMCs or a T cell subset sorted from them (not recorded which). The receptors shown here come from an adult woman who had mild COVID-19 (a few samples of this study predate the infection). Cell type and time point are not known.

This clonotype was seen a handful of times. The chain is built from TRBV3-1 and TRBJ2-1; the match to TRBD2 covers 11 bases. Germline V lookup: CDR1 LGHDT, CDR2 YNNKEL (reference sequence). The CDR3 has 18 residues. J was trimmed by 6 bases and V by 0 bases; bases with no gene match: 10. DNA of the CDR3: TGTGCCAGCAGCCAAGAACGGCTAGCGGGGGGATTAGGCAATGAGCAGTTCTTC. It yields the protein CASSQERLAGGLGNEQFF.

This clonotype came up a few times. The chain employs TRBV20-1 and TRBJ2-2, with 12 bases that match TRBD2. Per the germline V gene, CDR1 is DFQATT and CDR2 is SNEGSKA (reference sequence). The V segment lost 3 bases and the J segment 6 bases; nucleotides outside the gene matches: 11. This CDR3 contains 17 residues. CDR3: CSARKPGLAGGAGELFF. The CDR3 bases are TGCAGTGCTAGGAAGCCGGGACTAGCGGGTGGCGCCGGGGAGCTGTTTTTT.

This clonotype was detected ten times or more. The V call is TRBV9, the J call TRBJ2-5; 9 bases line up with TRBD1. The CDR3 has 14 residues. V shed 4 bases and J 7 bases; nucleotides not matched to a gene: 8. Germline V gives CDR1 SGDLS, CDR2 YYNGEE. The CDR3 DNA reads TGTGCCAGCAGCCTACAGGGGGCTGAGGCGACCCAGTACTTC. Protein: CASSLQGAEATQYF.

The rearrangement links TRBV2 to TRBJ1-1; no firm D call. V shed 3 bases and J shed 1 base, with 6 bases lying between them. Germline V gene lookup returns CDR1 SNHLY and CDR2 FYNNEI. This CDR3 has 13 amino acids. CDR3: CASSDPGNTEAFF. CDR3 bases: TGTGCCAGCAGTGATCCGGGGAACACTGAAGCTTTCTTT.

This clonotype came up a few times. The chain joins TRBV4-2 to TRBJ2-7; possible D gene TRBD2, 5 bases. Germline loops: CDR1 LGHNA, CDR2 YNFKEQ. V lost 2 bases to trimming and J lost 6 bases, with 14 bases between them. CDR3 length: 14 residues. The CDR3, as DNA: TGTGCCAGCAGCCAACGCCGAGGAGGCGGCGAGCAGTACTTC. Protein: CASSQRRGGGEQYF.

This clonotype was detected a few times. The chain is built from TRBV10-3 and TRBJ2-3; maybe TRBD2 (5 bases). Per the germline V gene, CDR1 is ENHRY and CDR2 is SYGVKD. This CDR3 is 13 amino acids long. Trimming took off 4 bases at V and 3 bases at J, with 8 bases between the two ends. The CDR3, as DNA: TGTGCCATCAGTGCCGGGGAAACAGATACGCAGTATTTT. It is translated as CAISAGETDTQYF.

Points on this clonotype: It may be a read error: a sequence one base away is much more abundant. The DNA of the CDR3 is TGTGCCATCAGTGAGGACGACAGGGGAAACACCATATATTTT. It yields the protein CAISEDDRGNTIYF. The chain joins TRBV10-3 to TRBJ1-3, with D possibly TRBD1 on 6 matching bases. CDR1 and CDR2 from the germline V gene are ENHRY and SYGVKD. The CDR3 is 14 amino acids. Trimming removed 2 bases at V and 4 bases at J, with 9 bases between.

To note about this clonotype: A junction boundary mismatches the germline segment, possibly from a read error. V and J are TRBV15 and TRBJ1-6; 8 bases are shared with TRBD1. The germline V gene has CDR1 LNHNV and CDR2 YYDKDF (reference sequence). The CDR3 is 17 residues long. CDR3 sequence reads: CATSRRDRSYYNSPLHF. CDR3 in DNA: TGTGCCACCAGCAGACGGGACAGGAGCTACTATAATTCACCCCTCCATTTT.

This clonotype was seen a handful of times. This sequence joins TRBV3-1 and TRBJ2-7, with D maybe TRBD2 (6 bases). CDR1 is LGHDT, CDR2 YNNKEL, per germline (reference sequence). V lost 4 bases to trimming and J lost 2 bases, with 15 bases between them. The CDR3 is 15 amino acids. CDR3 in DNA: TGTGCCAGCAGCCCTACTGGAGGGGTAACCTACGAGCAGTACTTC. Protein sequence: CASSPTGGVTYEQYF.

This clonotype was seen a few times. The chain has TRBV9 and TRBJ2-7; D possibly uses TRBD1 or TRBD2 (5 bases each). Germline assignment: CDR1 SGDLS and CDR2 YYNGEE. V lost 2 bases, J lost 2 bases, and 14 bases lay in between. CDR3 length: 15 residues. The CDR3 region is CASSVGRVGPYEQYF. The CDR3 bases are TGTGCCAGCAGCGTGGGACGCGTTGGTCCCTACGAGCAGTACTTC.

This clonotype was counted only a few times. V usage is TRBV6-2 or TRBV6-3 and J usage is TRBJ1-1; D gene uncertain. CDR3 size: 12 residues. Germline loops: CDR1 MNHEY, CDR2 SVGEGT. The ends were cut back, 2 bases at V and 1 base at J, with 2 bases in the middle. CDR3 sequence: CASSYANTEAFF. The CDR3 DNA reads as TGTGCCAGCAGTTACGCGAACACTGAAGCTTTCTTT.

V is TRBV6-5 and J is TRBJ2-1; D might be TRBD2 (6 bases). This CDR3 has 14 residues. The germline CDR1 and CDR2 sequences are MNHEY and SVGAGI. V shed 0 bases and J shed 9 bases, with 12 bases lying between them. The CDR3 sequence is CASSYSMYGGEQFF. The CDR3 DNA is TGTGCCAGCAGTTACTCGATGTACGGGGGTGAGCAGTTCTTC.

This clonotype was recorded only once. CDR3 protein: CASSPTGIVNTEAFF. In nucleotides, the CDR3 is TGTGCCAGCAGCCCCACAGGGATTGTGAACACTGAAGCTTTCTTT. The chain has TRBV5-8 and TRBJ1-1; a possible D gene is TRBD1 (6 bases). This CDR3 is built from 15 residues. V lost 4 bases, J lost 0 bases, and 13 bases lay in between. Germline V gene lookup returns CDR1 SGHTS and CDR2 YDEGEE.